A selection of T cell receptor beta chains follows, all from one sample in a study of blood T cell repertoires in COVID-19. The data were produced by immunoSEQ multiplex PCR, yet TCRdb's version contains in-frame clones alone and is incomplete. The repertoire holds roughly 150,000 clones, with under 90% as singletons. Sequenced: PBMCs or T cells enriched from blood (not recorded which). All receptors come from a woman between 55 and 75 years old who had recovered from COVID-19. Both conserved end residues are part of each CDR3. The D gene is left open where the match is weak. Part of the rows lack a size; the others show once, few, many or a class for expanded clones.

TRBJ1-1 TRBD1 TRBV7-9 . TGTGCCAGCAGCTTGGACAGGGGGCCTGAAGCTTTCTTT CASSLDRGPEAFF
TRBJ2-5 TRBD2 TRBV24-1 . TGTGCCACCAGTGATGGGCTAGCGGGGGAGACCCAGTACTTC CATSDGLAGETQYF
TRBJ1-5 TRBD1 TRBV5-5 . TGTGCCAGCAGCTCGGGACAGGGCCATCAGCCCCAGCATTTT CASSSGQGHQPQHF
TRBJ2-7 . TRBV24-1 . TGTGCCACCAGTGACCTAGACTACGAGCAGTACTTC CATSDLDYEQYF
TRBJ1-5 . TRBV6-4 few TGTGCCAGCAGTGCAGGGGTAGGCCAGCCCCAGCATTTT CASSAGVGQPQHF
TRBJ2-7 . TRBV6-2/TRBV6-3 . TGTGCCAGCAGTTTGACGGACAGACTAAGAGAGCAGTACTTC CASSLTDRLREQYF
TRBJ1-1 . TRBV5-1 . TGCGCCAGCAGCTGGGACACGAACACTGAAGCTTTCTTT CASSWDTNTEAFF
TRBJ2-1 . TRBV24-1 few TGTGCCACCACGGGGGGCGCCTACAATGAGCAGTTCTTC CATTGGAYNEQFF
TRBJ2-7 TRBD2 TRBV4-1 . TGCGCCAGCAGCCCGGTCCTAGCGGGGCCCTACGAGCAGTACTTC CASSPVLAGPYEQYF
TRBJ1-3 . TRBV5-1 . TGCGCCAGCAGCTTGGCCGGGGACTCTGGAAACACCATATATTTT CASSLAGDSGNTIYF
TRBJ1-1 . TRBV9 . TGTGCCAGCACCCAGGGGTGGGGTGACACTGAAGCTTTCTTT CASTQGWGDTEAFF
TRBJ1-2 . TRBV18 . TGTGCCAGCTCATCCGGGACGGCCGGGGGAGGCTACACCTTC CASSSGTAGGGYTF
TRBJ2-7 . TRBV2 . TGTGCCAGCAAATCGGTGGTAGCGCACTTC CASKSVVAHF
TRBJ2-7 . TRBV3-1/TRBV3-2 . TGTGCCAGCAGCCCCCGGACTAACTACGAGCAGTACTTC CASSPRTNYEQYF
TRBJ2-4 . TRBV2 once TGTGCCAGCAGCGTAGACAGTTCGCTAGCCAAAAACATTCAGTACTTC CASSVDSSLAKNIQYF
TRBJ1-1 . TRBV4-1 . TGCGCCAGCAGCTTACGCCAAGGGGAACTGAACACTGAAGCTTTCTTT CASSLRQGELNTEAFF
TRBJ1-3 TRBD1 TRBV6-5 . TGTGCCAGCAGGAGGACAGGGGTCTCTGGAAACACCATATATTTT CASRRTGVSGNTIYF
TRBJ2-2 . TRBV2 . TGTGCCAGCAGGAGACAGGAGTCGAACACCGGGGAGCTGTTTTTT CASRRQESNTGELFF
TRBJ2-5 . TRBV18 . TGTGCCAGCTCACCTGTACAAGAGACCCAGTACTTC CASSPVQETQYF
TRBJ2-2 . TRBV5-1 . TGCGCCAGCAGCTTGGTACAGGGTAACACCGGGGAGCTGTTTTTT CASSLVQGNTGELFF
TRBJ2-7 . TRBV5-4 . TGTGCCAGCAGTCAAAGTGTGGTCAGCGAGCAGTACTTC CASSQSVVSEQYF
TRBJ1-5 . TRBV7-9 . TGTGCCAGCAGCTTAGGGACAGATAGCAATCAGCCCCAGCATTTT CASSLGTDSNQPQHF
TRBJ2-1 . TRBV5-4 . TGTGCCAGCAGCTTGGCCCAGGGCTCCTACAATGAGCAGTTCTTC CASSLAQGSYNEQFF
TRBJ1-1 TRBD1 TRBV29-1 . TGCAGCGCGACAGGGTACGGTGTCGGCGAAGCTTTCTTT CSATGYGVGEAFF
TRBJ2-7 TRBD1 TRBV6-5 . TGTGCCAGCGGACCCGGGACAGTCTACGAGCAGTACTTC CASGPGTVYEQYF
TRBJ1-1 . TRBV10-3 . TGTGCCATCAGTGACCAGGGAACCACTGAAGCTTTCTTT CAISDQGTTEAFF
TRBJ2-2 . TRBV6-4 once TGTGCCAGCAGTGACTCGCGGGCCCCCGGGGAGCTGTTTTTT CASSDSRAPGELFF
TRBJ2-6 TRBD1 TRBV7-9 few TGTGCCAGCAGGGGACAGATGGTTCTGGGGGCCAACGTCCTGACTTTC CASRGQMVLGANVLTF
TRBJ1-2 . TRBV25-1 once TGTGCCAGCAGTTGGACGGGAAACTATGGCTACACCTTC CASSWTGNYGYTF
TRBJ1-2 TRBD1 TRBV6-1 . TGTGCCAGCAGTGAAGCAGGTGACAGGGTTCTTGGCTACACCTTC CASSEAGDRVLGYTF
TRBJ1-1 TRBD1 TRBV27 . TGTGCCAGCAGTTTAGGACAGGTGAACACTGAAGCTTTCTTT CASSLGQVNTEAFF
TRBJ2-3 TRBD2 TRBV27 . TGTGCCAGCAGTTTACTAGCGGGGGGTCGGACAGATACGCAGTATTTT CASSLLAGGRTDTQYF
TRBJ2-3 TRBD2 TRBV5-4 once TGTGCCAGCAGCTTGGCCGGCGGCGGGGGGGATTCAGATACGCAGTATTTT CASSLAGGGGDSDTQYF
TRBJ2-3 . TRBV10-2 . TGCGCCAGCAGTGAACCCCGGGGAATCACAGATACGCAGTATTTT CASSEPRGITDTQYF
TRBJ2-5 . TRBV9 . TGTGCCAGCAGCGTAGCTTGCCAGGAAGAGACCCAGTACTTC CASSVACQEETQYF
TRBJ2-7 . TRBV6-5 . TGTGCCATAGCAGTCTCGGACAGAAAGCAGTACTTC CAIAVSDRKQYF
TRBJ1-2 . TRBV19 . TGTGCCAGTAGTGCCTCAAGGGGCTATGGCTACACCTTC CASSASRGYGYTF
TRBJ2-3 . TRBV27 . TGTGCCAGCATTCAACCTAGCGCAGATACGCAGTATTTT CASIQPSADTQYF
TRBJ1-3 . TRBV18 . TGTGCCAGCTCACCACTCTTTGTGCAGGAAACGCCTTCCTCTGGAAACACCATATATTTT CASSPLFVQETPSSGNTIYF
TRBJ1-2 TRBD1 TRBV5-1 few TGCGCCAGCAGCTTGTTAATCGGAGGGGGCGGAAACTATGGCTACACCTTC CASSLLIGGGGNYGYTF
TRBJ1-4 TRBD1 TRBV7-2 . TGTGCCAGCAGCTTATACGGACAGGAAACTAATGAAAAACTGTTTTTT CASSLYGQETNEKLFF
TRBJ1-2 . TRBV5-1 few TGCGCCAGCAGCCGTGGGAGTGGGGACTATGGCTACACCTTC CASSRGSGDYGYTF
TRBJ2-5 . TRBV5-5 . TGTGCCAGCAGCTTGTATTATACCCAGTACTTC CASSLYYTQYF
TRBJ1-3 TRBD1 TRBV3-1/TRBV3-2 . TGTGCCAGCAGCCAACAGGGGGCGCGGACCATATATTTT CASSQQGARTIYF
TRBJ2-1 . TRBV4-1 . TGCGCCAGCAGCCAAGTCTCCGCGTACAATGAGCAGTTCTTC CASSQVSAYNEQFF
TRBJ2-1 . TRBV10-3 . TGTGCCATAGAGAGCTCCTACAATGAGCAGTTCTTC CAIESSYNEQFF
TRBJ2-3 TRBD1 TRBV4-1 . TGCGCCACTAGTATTACCGGGACAGGGGGCGCAGATACGCAGTATTTT CATSITGTGGADTQYF
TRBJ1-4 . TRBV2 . TGTGCCAGCCGAGACTGGGCGGGCGAAAAACTGTTTTTT CASRDWAGEKLFF
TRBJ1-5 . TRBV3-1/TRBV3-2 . TGTGCCAGCAGCCAAGCCTCGCGCAGGGCAAGTTATCGCAATCAGCCCCAGCATTTT CASSQASRRASYRNQPQHF
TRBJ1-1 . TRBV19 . TGTGCCAGTAGTAATGGACAGCCCGTACTGATGAACACTGAAGCTTTCTTT CASSNGQPVLMNTEAFF
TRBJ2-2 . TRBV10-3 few TGTGCCATCAGGAGAGGGCCGGGTGTCACCGGGGAGCTGTTTTTT CAIRRGPGVTGELFF
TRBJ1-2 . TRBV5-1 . TGCGCCAGCAGCTTGTATACCTCTATCTATGGCTACACCTTC CASSLYTSIYGYTF
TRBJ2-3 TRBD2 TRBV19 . TGTGCCAGTAGTATATTGGTGAGCGGGGGCCCTGATACGCAGTATTTT CASSILVSGGPDTQYF
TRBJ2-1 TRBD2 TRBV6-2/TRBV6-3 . TGTGCCAGCAGCCCCTTAGCGGGGGGACCACCCAATGAGCAGTTCTTC CASSPLAGGPPNEQFF